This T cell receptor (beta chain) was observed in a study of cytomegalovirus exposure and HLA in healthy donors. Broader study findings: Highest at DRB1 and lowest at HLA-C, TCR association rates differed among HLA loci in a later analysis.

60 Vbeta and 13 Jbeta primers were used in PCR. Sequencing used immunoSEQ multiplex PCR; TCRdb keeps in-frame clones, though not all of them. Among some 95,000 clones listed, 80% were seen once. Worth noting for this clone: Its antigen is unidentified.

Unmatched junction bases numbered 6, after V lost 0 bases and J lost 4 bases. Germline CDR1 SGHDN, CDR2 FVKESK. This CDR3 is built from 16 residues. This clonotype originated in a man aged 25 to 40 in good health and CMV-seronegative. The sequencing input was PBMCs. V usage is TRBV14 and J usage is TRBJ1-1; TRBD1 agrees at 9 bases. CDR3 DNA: TGTGCCAGCAGCCAAGAAGGGACAGGGAGGGGCACTGAAGCTTTCTTT. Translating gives CASSQEGTGRGTEAFF. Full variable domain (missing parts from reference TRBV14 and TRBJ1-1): EAGVTQFPSHSVIEKGQTVTLRCDPISGHDNLYWYRRVMGKEIKFLLHFVKESKQDESGMPNNRFLAERTGGTYSTLKVQPAELEDSGVYFCASSQEGTGRGTEAFFGQGTRLTVV.